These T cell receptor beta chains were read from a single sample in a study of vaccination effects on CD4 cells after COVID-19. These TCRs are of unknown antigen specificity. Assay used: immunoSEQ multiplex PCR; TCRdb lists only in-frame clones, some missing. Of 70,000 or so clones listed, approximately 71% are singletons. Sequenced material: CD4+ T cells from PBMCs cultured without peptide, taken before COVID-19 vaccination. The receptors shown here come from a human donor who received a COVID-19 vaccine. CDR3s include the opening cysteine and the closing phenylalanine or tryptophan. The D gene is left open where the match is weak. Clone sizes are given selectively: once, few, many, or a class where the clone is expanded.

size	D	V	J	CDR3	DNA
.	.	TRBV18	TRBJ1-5	CASSPGQPLNQPQHF	TGTGCCAGCTCACCCGGTCAGCCCCTCAATCAGCCCCAGCATTTT
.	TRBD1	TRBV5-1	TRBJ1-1	CASSLRDRQNTEAFF	TGCGCCAGCAGCTTACGGGACAGACAGAACACTGAAGCTTTCTTT
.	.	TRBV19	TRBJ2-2	CASSMGYTGELFF	TGTGCCAGTAGTATGGGATACACCGGGGAGCTGTTTTTT
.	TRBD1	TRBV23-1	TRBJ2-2	CASSDHRGRGSTGELFF	TGCGCCAGCAGTGATCACAGGGGGCGAGGGAGCACCGGGGAGCTGTTTTTT
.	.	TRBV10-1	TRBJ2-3	CASSPNRGGADTQYF	TGCGCCAGCAGTCCTAACAGGGGGGGAGCAGATACGCAGTATTTT
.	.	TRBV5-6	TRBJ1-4	CASSLRTAATNEKLFF	TGTGCCAGCAGCTTGAGGACAGCTGCAACTAATGAAAAACTGTTTTTT
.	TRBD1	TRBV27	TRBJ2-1	CASSGGQLHSYNEQFF	TGTGCCAGCAGTGGGGGACAGCTCCATTCCTACAATGAGCAGTTCTTC
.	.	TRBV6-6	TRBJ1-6	CATSPEGTLRSLHF	TGTGCCACCTCGCCCGAAGGGACCCTGAGGTCCCTCCACTTT
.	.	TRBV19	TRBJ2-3	CASSISIQAASTDTQYF	TGTGCCAGTAGTATATCTATACAGGCGGCTAGCACAGATACGCAGTATTTT
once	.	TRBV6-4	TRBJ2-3	CASSERSRTSTDTQYF	TGTGCCAGCAGTGAGAGGAGTCGTACTAGCACAGATACGCAGTATTTT
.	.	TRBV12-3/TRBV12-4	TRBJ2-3	CASSLVPDTQYF	TGTGCCAGCAGTTTAGTTCCAGATACGCAGTATTTT